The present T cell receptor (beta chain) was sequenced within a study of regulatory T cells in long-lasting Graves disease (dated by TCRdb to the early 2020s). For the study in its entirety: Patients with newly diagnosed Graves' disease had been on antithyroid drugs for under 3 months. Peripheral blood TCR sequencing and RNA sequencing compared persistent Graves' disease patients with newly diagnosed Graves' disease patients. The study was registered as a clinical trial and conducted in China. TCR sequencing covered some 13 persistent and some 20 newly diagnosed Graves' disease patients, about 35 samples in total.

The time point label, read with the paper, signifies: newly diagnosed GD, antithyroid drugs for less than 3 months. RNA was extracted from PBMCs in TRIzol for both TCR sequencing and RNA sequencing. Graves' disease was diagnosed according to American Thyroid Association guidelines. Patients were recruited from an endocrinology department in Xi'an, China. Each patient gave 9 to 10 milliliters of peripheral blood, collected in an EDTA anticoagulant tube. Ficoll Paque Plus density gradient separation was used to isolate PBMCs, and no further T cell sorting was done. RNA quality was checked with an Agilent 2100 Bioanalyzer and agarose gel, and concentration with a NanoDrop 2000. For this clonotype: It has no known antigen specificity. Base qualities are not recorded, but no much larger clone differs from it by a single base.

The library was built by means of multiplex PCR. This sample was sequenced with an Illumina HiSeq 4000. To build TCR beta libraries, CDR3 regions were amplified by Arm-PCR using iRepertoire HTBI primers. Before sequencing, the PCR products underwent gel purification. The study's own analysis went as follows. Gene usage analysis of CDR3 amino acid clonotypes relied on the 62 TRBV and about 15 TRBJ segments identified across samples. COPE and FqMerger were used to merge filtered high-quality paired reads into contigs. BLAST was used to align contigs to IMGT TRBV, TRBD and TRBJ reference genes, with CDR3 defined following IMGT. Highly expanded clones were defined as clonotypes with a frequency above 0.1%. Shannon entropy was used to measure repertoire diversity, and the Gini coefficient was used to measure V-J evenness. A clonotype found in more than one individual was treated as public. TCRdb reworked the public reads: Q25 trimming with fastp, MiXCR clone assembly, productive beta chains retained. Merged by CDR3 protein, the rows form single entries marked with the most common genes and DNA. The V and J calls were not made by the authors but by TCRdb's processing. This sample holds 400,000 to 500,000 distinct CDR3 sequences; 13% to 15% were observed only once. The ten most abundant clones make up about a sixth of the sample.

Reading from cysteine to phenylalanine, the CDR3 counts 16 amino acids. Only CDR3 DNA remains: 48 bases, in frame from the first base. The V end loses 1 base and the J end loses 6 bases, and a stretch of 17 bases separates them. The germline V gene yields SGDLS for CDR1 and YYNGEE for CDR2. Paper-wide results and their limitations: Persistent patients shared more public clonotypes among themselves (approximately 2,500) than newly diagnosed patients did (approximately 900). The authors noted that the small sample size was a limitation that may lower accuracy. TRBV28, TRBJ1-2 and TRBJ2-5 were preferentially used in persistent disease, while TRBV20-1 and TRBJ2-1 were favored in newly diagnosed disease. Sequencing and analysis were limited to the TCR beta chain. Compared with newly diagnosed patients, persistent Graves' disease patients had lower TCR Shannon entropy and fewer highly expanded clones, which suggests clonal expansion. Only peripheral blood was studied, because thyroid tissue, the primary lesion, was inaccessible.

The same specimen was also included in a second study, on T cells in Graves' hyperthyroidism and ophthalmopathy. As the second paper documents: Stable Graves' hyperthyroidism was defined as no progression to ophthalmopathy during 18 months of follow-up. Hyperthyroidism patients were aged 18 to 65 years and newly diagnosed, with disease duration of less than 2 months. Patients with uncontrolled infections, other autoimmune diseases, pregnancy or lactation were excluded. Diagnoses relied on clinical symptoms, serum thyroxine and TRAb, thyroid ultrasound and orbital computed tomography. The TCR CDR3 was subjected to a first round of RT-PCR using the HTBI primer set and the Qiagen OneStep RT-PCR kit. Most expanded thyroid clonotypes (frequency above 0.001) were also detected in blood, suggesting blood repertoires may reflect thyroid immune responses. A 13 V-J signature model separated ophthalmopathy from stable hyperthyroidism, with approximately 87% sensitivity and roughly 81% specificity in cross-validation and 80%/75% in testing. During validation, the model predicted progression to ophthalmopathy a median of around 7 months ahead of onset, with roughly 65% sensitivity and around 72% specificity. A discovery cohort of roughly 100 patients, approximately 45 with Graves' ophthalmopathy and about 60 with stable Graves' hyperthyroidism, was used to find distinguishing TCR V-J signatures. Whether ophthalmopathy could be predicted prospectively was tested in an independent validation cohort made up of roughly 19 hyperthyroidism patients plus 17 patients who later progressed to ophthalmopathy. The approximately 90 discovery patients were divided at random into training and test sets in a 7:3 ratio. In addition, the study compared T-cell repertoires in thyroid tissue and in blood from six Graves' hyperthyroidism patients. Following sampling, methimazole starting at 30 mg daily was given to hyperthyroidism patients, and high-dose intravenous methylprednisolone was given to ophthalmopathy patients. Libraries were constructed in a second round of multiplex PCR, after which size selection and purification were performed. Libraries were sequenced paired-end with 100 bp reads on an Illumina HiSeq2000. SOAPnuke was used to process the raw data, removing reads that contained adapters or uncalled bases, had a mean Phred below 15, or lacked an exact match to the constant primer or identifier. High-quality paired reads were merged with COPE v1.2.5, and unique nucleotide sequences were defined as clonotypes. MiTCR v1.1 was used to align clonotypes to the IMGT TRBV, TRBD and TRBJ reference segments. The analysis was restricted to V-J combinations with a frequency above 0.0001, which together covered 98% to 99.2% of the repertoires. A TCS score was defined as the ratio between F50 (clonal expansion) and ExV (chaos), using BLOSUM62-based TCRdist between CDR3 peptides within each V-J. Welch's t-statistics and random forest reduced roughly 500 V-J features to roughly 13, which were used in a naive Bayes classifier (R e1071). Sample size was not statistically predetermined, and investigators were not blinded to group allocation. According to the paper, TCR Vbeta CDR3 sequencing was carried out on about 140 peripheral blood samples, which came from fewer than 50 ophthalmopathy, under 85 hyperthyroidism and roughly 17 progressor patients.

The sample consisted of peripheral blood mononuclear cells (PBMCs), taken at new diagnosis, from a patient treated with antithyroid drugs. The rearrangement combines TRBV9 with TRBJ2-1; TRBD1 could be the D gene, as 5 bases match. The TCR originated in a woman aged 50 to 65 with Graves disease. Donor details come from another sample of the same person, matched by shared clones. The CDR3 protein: CASSVSSGLGSNEQFF. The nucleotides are TGTGCCAGCAGCGTATCGTCAGGGCTAGGAAGCAATGAGCAGTTCTTC.